This T cell receptor beta chain was documented in a study of lung T cells in sarcoidosis with Löfgren's syndrome. TCRdb reanalysed the reads using MiXCR and keeps one entry per CDR3 protein. The table includes about 19,000 distinct CDR3 sequences, about a fifth detected once. V lost 6 bases and J lost 2, with 14 bases in between. Per the germline V gene, CDR1 is MDHEN and CDR2 is SYDVKM. The length of the CDR3 is 15 residues. Overall study findings and caveats: The most expanded V genes in Löfgren's patients were reportedly TRAV12-1 and TRBV2.

As regards this clonotype: Its antigen is still unknown. The conserved closing phenylalanine or tryptophan is absent in this CDR3, likely reflecting a read error.

Sample: CD4+ T cells from PBMCs. The TCR was taken from a human donor with sarcoidosis (Löfgren's syndrome or another form), or a control subject (not recorded which). The chain uses TRBV28 and TRBJ2-1; D is unclear. CDR3 coding DNA: TGTGCCAGCAGGATCCCGGGCCCACCCTACAATGAGCAGTTCCTC. It translates to CASRIPGPPYNEQFL.